A single sample is the source of the 20 T cell receptor beta chains below, sequenced in a study of T-cell memory formation after mild COVID-19. One entry per CDR3 protein results from TCRdb running MiXCR on the 5' RACE reads. The sample has about 360,000 distinct CDR3 sequences; approximately 15% are singletons. Sequencing was carried out using PBMCs or a T cell subset sorted from them (not recorded which). Receptors were obtained from a young man who had mild COVID-19 (a few samples of this study predate the infection). Cell type and time point are not known.

In this sample, this clonotype turned up a few times. The chain uses TRBV4-2 and TRBJ2-7; a weak D match, TRBD1 (6 bases). Germline-derived CDR1 and CDR2 are LGHNA and YNFKEQ. Trimming left V 2 bases short and J 6 bases short, with 14 bases between. CDR3 length equals 14 residues. This chain's CDR3 is CASSQRTESLEQYF. The DNA for the CDR3 is TGTGCCAGCAGCCAACGGACAGAATCCCTCGAGCAGTACTTC.

At least ten counts were recorded for this clonotype. The V and J genes are TRBV5-1 and TRBJ2-2; TRBD1 is a possible D gene (5 bases). V lost 5 bases to trimming and J lost 6 bases, with 14 bases between them. CDR3 size: 14 residues. The germline gives CDR1 SGHRS, CDR2 YFSETQ. In DNA form, the CDR3 reads TGCGCCAGCAGGCGTCAGGGCCCTTCCGGGGAGCTGTTTTTT. It is translated as CASRRQGPSGELFF.

This clonotype showed up just a few times. DNA for the CDR3: TGTGCCAGTAGTATCAGCGGGGAAGGGTTCTATGAGCAGTTCTTC. Amino acid sequence: CASSISGEGFYEQFF. J is TRBJ2-1 and V is TRBV19, with TRBD2 matching 7 bases. Germline loops: CDR1 LNHDA, CDR2 SQIVND (reference sequence). Trimming cost V 3 bases and J 8 bases; bases outside gene matches: 10. CDR3 length: 15 residues.

This clonotype occurred a few times. The chain combines TRBV27 with TRBJ2-2; 9 bases agree with TRBD1. The length of the CDR3 is 17 residues. Trimming at V came to 7 bases and at J to 4 bases, leaving 13 bases not matched to a gene. Germline V gives CDR1 MNHEY, CDR2 SMNVEV (reference sequence). The CDR3 DNA sequence: TGTGCCAGCACCCGGGCCGGGACAGGGTCGACCACCGGGGAGCTGTTTTTT. Amino acid sequence: CASTRAGTGSTTGELFF.

This clonotype came up many times. The V gene is TRBV30, the J gene TRBJ2-2, with a possible D match to TRBD2 (7 bases). CDR3 length equals 15 residues. V dropped 2 bases and J dropped 5 bases, with 15 bases sitting between them. Germline values: CDR1 GTSNPN, CDR2 SVGIG (reference sequence). CDR3 bases: TGTGCCTGGAGTCGGCGGGGGCGAAGAACCGGGGAGCTGTTTTTT. The encoded protein is CAWSRRGRRTGELFF. Complete variable domain (other parts from reference TRBV30 and TRBJ2-2): SQTIHQWPATLVQPVGSPLSLECTVEGTSNPNLYWYRQAAGRGLQLLFYSVGIGQISSEVPQNLSASRPQDRQFILSSKKLLLSDSGFYLCAWSRRGRRTGELFFGEGSRLTVL.

This clonotype was counted a few times. The CDR3 sequence is CASRPTGNTEAFF. The CDR3 DNA reads as TGTGCCAGCCGTCCGACAGGGAACACTGAAGCTTTCTTT. This chain connects TRBV7-8 to TRBJ1-1, with D perhaps TRBD1 (6 bases). Trimming removed 8 bases at V and 1 base at J, with 11 bases between. CDR3 size: 13 residues. Germline lookup yields CDR1 SGHVS and CDR2 FQNEAQ.

There are a few counts of this clonotype. The genes are TRBV10-3 and TRBJ1-3; 7 nucleotides match TRBD1. The CDR3 is 15 amino acids. With V trimmed by 6 bases and J by 0 bases, 5 bases remained unmatched. Germline V CDR1 and CDR2: ENHRY, SYGVKD. CDR3 DNA sequence: TGTGCCATCAGCGGGGACAGCTTCTCTGGAAACACCATATATTTT. Amino acids: CAISGDSFSGNTIYF.

This clonotype was found a few times. The V and J genes are TRBV5-1 and TRBJ2-4; tentative D call: TRBD2 (5 bases). The V gene's germline CDR1 is SGHRS and CDR2 YFSETQ. The V end was cut by 0 bases, the J end by 6 bases, with 10 bases between. The CDR3 has 14 amino acids. The CDR3 region has the DNA TGCGCCAGCAGCTTGGACGCGGGTGGAAACATTCAGTACTTC. This codes for CASSLDAGGNIQYF.

The rearrangement links TRBV7-3 to TRBJ2-3, with 9 nucleotides matching TRBD2. Germline CDR1 and CDR2: SGHTA and FQGTGA. The CDR3 spans 15 residues. Unmatched junction bases numbered 6, after V lost 6 bases and J lost 2 bases. CDR3 residues: CASRARGGYTDTQYF. DNA of the CDR3: TGTGCCAGCAGGGCGCGGGGGGGTTACACAGATACGCAGTATTTT.

V is TRBV11-3 and J is TRBJ2-2; D tentatively reads TRBD1 or TRBD2 (5 bases each). The V end lost 5 bases, the J end lost 4 bases, and 11 bases lay between the germline ends. Germline V gene data show CDR1 as SGHNT and CDR2 as YENEEA. CDR3 length equals 14 residues. The CDR3 spells CASSPAGATGELFF. The CDR3, as DNA: TGTGCCAGCAGCCCTGCCGGGGCCACCGGGGAGCTGTTTTTT.

In its sample, this clonotype was seen a few times. This chain joins TRBV5-1 and TRBJ2-3; 10 bases are a match to TRBD2. CDR3 length equals 14 residues. Per the germline V gene, CDR1 is SGHRS and CDR2 is YFSETQ. J lost 5 bases, V lost 5 bases, and 5 bases had no gene match. The CDR3 sequence: CASRSGGDRDTQYF. The CDR3, as DNA: TGCGCCAGCAGAAGCGGGGGGGACAGAGATACGCAGTATTTT.

This clonotype was observed many times. The rearrangement uses TRBV18 and TRBJ2-1; the D is unclear. V gave up 0 bases and J gave up 10 bases, with 10 bases separating them. The CDR3 loop spans 13 amino acids. Germline assignment: CDR1 KGHSH and CDR2 LQKENI. The CDR3 loop is CASSPPSDREQFF. For the CDR3, the DNA is TGTGCCAGCTCACCACCTTCCGATCGAGAGCAGTTCTTC. Variable domain in full (rest from reference TRBV18 and TRBJ2-1): NAGVMQNPRHLVRRRGQEARLRCSPMKGHSHVYWYRQLPEEGLKFMVYLQKENIIDESGMPKERFSAEFPKEGPSILRIQQVVRGDSAAYFCASSPPSDREQFFGPGTRLTVL.

This clonotype turned up a few times. The rearrangement joins TRBV9 to TRBJ2-7; D is unresolved. This CDR3 region has 16 residues. The V end was cut by 0 bases, the J end by 4 bases, with 17 bases between. From germline, CDR1 is SGDLS and CDR2 YYNGEE. The CDR3 spells CASSVAQLLMGYEQYV. The CDR3 DNA follows: TGTGCCAGCAGCGTAGCTCAACTCTTGATGGGTTACGAGCAGTACGTC.

The sample holds a few counts of this clonotype. CDR3 amino acids: CASSPGRWGSSGNTIYF. CDR3 coding DNA: TGCGCCAGCAGCCCAGGGCGATGGGGGAGCTCTGGAAACACCATATATTTT. The chain couples TRBV4-1 to TRBJ1-3; a weak D match, TRBD1 (5 bases). Looked up from germline, CDR1 is MGHRA and CDR2 is YSYEKL. CDR3 length: 17 amino acids. Trimming took 4 bases from V and 0 from J, leaving 16 bases between them.

This clonotype was detected many times. The rearrangement links TRBV6-5 to TRBJ1-6, with D tentatively TRBD1 (6 bases). The CDR3 has 16 amino acids. The V gene's germline CDR1 is MNHEY and CDR2 SVGAGI. V shed 8 bases and J shed 7 bases, with 21 bases lying between them. CDR3 amino acids: CASARRGGAGNSPLHF. The CDR3 nucleotides read TGTGCCAGCGCCCGACGCGGGGGCGCCGGGAATTCACCCCTCCACTTT.

With regard to this clonotype: Because the CDR3's place on the DNA is in doubt, the DNA is left out and the CDR3 is given as listed by TCRdb. The rearrangement links TRBV6-6 to TRBJ1-5. The CDR3 adds up to 15 amino acids, both ends counted. Germline loops: CDR1 MNHNY, CDR2 SVGAGI (reference sequence). The CDR3 reads CASILEGLGNQPQHF.

This clonotype appeared a few times. This chain links TRBV20-1 with TRBJ1-1; D not certain. Looked up from germline, CDR1 is DFQATT and CDR2 is SNEGSKA (reference sequence). CDR3 size: 13 residues. Trimming removed 2 bases at V and 0 bases at J, with 7 bases between. The CDR3 DNA is TGCAGTGCTAGAAGGTCGGTGAACACTGAAGCTTTCTTT. Translating it yields CSARRSVNTEAFF.

The chain couples TRBV10-3 to TRBJ2-3; D is undetermined. The CDR3 covers 15 residues. Between the trimmed V and J ends, which lost 4 bases and 3 bases, there was a span of 14 bases. Germline CDR1 ENHRY, CDR2 SYGVKD. The CDR3 protein is CAISARIGRTDTQYF. The CDR3 DNA reads TGTGCCATCAGTGCTAGGATAGGACGGACAGATACGCAGTATTTT.

The genes are TRBV6-2 or TRBV6-3 and TRBJ2-4, with unresolved D. V lost 2 bases to trimming and J lost 10 bases, with 21 bases between them. Germline CDR1 MNHEY, CDR2 SVGEGT. The length of the CDR3 is 16 residues. The CDR3 DNA follows: TGTGCCAGCAGTTACCAACCGACTCAAGGATCTCGAATTCAGTACTTC. This encodes CASSYQPTQGSRIQYF.

In DNA form, the CDR3 reads TGTGCCAGCAGCTCGAGGGGCCTGGATAATTCACCCCTCCACTTT. Translating gives CASSSRGLDNSPLHF. The genes are TRBV7-2 and TRBJ1-6; weak D call: TRBD1 (5 bases). The germline V gene encodes CDR1 SGHTA and CDR2 FQGNSA. The length of the CDR3 is 15 residues. The germline V and J ends were trimmed by 4 bases and 5 bases, with 12 bases remaining between them. Using reference TRBV7-2 and TRBJ1-6 for the parts outside the CDR3, the full variable domain is GAGVSQSPSNKVTEKGKDVELRCDPISGHTALYWYRQSLGQGLEFLIYFQGNSAPDKSGLPSDRFSAERTGGSVSTLTIQRTQQEDSAVYLCASSSRGLDNSPLHFGNGTRLTVT.